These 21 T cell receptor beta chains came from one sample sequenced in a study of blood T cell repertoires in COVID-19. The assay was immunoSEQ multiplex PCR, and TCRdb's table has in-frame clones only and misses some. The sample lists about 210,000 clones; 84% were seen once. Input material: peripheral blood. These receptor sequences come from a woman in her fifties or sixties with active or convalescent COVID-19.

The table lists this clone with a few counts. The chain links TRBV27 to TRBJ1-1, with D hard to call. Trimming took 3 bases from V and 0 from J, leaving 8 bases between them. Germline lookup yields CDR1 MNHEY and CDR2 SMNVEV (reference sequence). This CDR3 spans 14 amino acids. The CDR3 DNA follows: TGTGCCAGCAGTTTTTCCTCCTTGAACACTGAAGCTTTCTTT. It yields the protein CASSFSSLNTEAFF.

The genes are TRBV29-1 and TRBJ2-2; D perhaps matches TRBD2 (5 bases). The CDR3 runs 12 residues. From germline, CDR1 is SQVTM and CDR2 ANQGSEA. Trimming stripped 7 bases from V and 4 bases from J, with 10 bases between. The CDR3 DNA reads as TGCAGCGGCGGACTTGGCACCGGGGAGCTGTTTTTT. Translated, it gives CSGGLGTGELFF.

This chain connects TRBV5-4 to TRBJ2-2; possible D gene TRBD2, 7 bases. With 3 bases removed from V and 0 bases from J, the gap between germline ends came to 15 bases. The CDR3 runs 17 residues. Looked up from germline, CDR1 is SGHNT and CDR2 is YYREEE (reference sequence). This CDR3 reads CASSSRGGGTNTGELFF. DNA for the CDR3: TGTGCCAGCAGCTCTAGGGGCGGGGGCACGAACACCGGGGAGCTGTTTTTT.

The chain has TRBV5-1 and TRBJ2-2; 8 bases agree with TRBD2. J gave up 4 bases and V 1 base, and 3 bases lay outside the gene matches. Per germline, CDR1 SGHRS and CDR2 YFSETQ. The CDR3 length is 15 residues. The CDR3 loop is CASSLPGGGTGELFF. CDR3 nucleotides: TGCGCCAGCAGCTTGCCCGGGGGGGGCACCGGGGAGCTGTTTTTT. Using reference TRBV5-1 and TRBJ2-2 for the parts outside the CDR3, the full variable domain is KAGVTQTPRYLIKTRGQQVTLSCSPISGHRSVSWYQQTPGQGLQFLFEYFSETQRNKGNFPGRFSGRQFSNSRSEMNVSTLELGDSALYLCASSLPGGGTGELFFGEGSRLTVL.

CDR3 in DNA: TGTGCCAGCAGCCCTATGAATCATGCGGTAACAGGGAAGTTCTTC. It is translated as CASSPMNHAVTGKFF. V usage is TRBV3-1 (or the pseudogene TRBV3-2) and J usage is TRBJ2-1; a weak D match, TRBD1 (6 bases). V lost 4 bases and J lost 14, with 24 bases in between. The CDR3 totals 15 residues. Germline lookup yields CDR1 LGHDT and CDR2 YNNKEL (reference sequence).

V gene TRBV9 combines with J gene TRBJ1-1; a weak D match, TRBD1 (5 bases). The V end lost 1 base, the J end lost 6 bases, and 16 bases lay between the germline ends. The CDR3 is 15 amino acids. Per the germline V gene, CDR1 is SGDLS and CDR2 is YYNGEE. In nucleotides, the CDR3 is TGTGCCAGCAGCGTACGGGCAGGGCGGTTGGCTGAAGCTTTCTTT. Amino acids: CASSVRAGRLAEAFF.

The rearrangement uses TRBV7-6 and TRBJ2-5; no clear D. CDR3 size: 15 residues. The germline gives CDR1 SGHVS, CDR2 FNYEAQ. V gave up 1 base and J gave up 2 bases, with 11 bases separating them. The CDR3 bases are TGTGCCAGCAGCTTAGGGCAGGTTTGGCAAGAGACCCAGTACTTC. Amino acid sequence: CASSLGQVWQETQYF.

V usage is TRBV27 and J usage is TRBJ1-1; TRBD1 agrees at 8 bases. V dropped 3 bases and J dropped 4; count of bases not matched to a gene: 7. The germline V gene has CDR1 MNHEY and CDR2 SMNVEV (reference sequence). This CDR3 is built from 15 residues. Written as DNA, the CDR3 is TGTGCCAGCAGTTTCTTTGACAGGGGTATCACTGAAGCTTTCTTT. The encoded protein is CASSFFDRGITEAFF.

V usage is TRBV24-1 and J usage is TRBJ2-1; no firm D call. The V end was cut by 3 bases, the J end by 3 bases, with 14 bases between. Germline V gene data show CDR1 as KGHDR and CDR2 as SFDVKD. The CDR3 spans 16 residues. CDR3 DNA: TGTGCCACCAGTGATGCTTCTCTACAGAGCTACAATGAGCAGTTCTTC. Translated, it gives CATSDASLQSYNEQFF.

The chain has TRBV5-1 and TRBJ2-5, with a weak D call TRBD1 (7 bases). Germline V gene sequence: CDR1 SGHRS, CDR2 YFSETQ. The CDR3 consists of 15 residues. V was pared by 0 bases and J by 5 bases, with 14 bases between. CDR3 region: CASSLGSGGYETQYF. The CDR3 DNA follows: TGCGCCAGCAGCTTGGGGTCAGGGGGGTATGAGACCCAGTACTTC.

CDR3 sequence (DNA): TGTGCCAGCAGCGGGGGGCCCGACAGGGGATCTCCCCACTTT. Protein sequence: CASSGGPDRGSPHF. J is TRBJ1-6 and V is TRBV5-6; 8 bases agree with TRBD1. Germline V gene sequence: CDR1 SGHDT, CDR2 YYEEEE. V lost 4 bases and J lost 18; bases outside the gene matches: 15. The CDR3 sequence is 14 residues long.

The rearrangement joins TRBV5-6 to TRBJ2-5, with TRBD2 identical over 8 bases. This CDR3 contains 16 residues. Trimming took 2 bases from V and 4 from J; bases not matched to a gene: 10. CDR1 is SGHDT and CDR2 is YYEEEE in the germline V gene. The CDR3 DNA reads TGTGCCAGCAGCTTAGGGATAGCGGGGAACGGAGAGACCCAGTACTTC. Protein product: CASSLGIAGNGETQYF.

The CDR3 spells CAWNLLAGQETQYF. The CDR3 DNA sequence: TGTGCCTGGAACCTACTAGCGGGGCAAGAGACCCAGTACTTC. V is TRBV30 and J is TRBJ2-5; 10 nucleotides agree with TRBD2. The CDR3 is 14 residues long. The germline V gene encodes CDR1 GTSNPN and CDR2 SVGIG (reference sequence). The V and J ends lost 4 bases and 2 bases, in that order; junction bases with no gene match: 4.

The DNA for the CDR3 is TGTGCCAGCAACCTATCGTTATCCGGGGGGCTTCCAGATACGCAGTATTTT. This gives the protein CASNLSLSGGLPDTQYF. The chain uses TRBV21-1 and TRBJ2-3; the D call TRBD2 from the table was never checked on the DNA. TRBV21-1 is tagged as a pseudogene. The length of the CDR3 is 17 residues.

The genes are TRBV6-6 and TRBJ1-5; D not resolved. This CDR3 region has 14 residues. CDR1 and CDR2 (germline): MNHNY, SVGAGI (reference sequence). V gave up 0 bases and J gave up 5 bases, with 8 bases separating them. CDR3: CASSYSREDQPQHF. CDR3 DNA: TGTGCCAGCAGTTACTCAAGGGAGGATCAGCCCCAGCATTTT.

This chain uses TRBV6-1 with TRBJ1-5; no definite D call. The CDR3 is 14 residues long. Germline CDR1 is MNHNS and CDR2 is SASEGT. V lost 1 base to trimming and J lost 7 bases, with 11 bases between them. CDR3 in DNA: TGTGCCAGCAGTGAAGTCGGGTCTGGGCAGCCCCAGCATTTT. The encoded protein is CASSEVGSGQPQHF.

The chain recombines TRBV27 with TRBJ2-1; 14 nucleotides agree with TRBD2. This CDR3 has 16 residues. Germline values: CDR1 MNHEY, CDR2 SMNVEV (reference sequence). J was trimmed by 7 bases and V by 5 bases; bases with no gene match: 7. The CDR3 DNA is TGTGCCAGCAGTCCACGGACTAGCGGGAGGCGTAATGAGCAGTTCTTC. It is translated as CASSPRTSGRRNEQFF.

Written as DNA, the CDR3 is TGCGCCAGCAGCAGAACAGCCAATAATGAAAAACTGTTTTTT. Its protein is CASSRTANNEKLFF. The chain uses TRBV5-1 and TRBJ1-4; D remains ambiguous. This CDR3 has 14 amino acids. Trimming shortened V by 4 bases and J by 4 bases, and 11 bases separated the two germline ends. CDR1 SGHRS and CDR2 YFSETQ come from the germline V gene.

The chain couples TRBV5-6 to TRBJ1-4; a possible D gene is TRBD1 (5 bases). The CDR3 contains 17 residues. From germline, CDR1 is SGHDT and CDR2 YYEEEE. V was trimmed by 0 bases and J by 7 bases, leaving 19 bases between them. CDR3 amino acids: CASSLGFGGRKLEKLFF. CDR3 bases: TGTGCCAGCAGCTTGGGATTCGGGGGGAGAAAACTTGAAAAACTGTTTTTT.

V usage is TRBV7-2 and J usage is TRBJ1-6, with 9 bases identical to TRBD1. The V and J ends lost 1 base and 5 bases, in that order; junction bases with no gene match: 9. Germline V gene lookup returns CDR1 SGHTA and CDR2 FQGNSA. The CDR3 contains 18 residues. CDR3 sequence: CASSLEGLGQGNNSPLHF. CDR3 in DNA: TGTGCCAGCAGCTTAGAAGGTTTGGGACAGGGTAATAATTCACCCCTCCACTTT.

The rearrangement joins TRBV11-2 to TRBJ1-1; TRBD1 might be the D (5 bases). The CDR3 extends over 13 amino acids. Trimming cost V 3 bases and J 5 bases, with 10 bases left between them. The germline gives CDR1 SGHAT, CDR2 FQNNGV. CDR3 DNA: TGTGCCAGCAGCTTCCAGGGAAGTACTGAAGCTTTCTTT. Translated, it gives CASSFQGSTEAFF.